Listed below are T cell receptor beta chains from one sample, sequenced in a study of T-cell memory formation after mild COVID-19. In TCRdb, the 5' RACE reads were re-called with MiXCR into one record per CDR3 protein. Among more than 250,000 distinct CDR3 sequences listed, about 17% were seen once. The sequenced sample consisted of PBMCs or a T cell subset sorted from them (not recorded which). Receptors originate from a man aged 18 to 30 who had mild COVID-19 (a few samples of this study predate the infection). Cell type and time point are not known. CDR3s include the opening cysteine and the closing phenylalanine or tryptophan. Fields, in order: clone size, V gene, D gene, J gene, CDR3 DNA, CDR3 protein. The D gene is left open where the match is weak. Rows give clone size only sometimes, using once, few, many, or a class for an expanded clone.

size: NA; V: TRBV4-3; D: NA; J: TRBJ2-1; DNA: TGCGCCAGCAGCCCCACCCCTGGACGAAACAATGAGCAGTTCTTC; CDR3: CASSPTPGRNNEQFF
size: NA; V: TRBV5-1; D: NA; J: TRBJ2-5; DNA: TGCGCCAGCAGCTTGGGCGCTCAGCAAGAGACCCAGTACTTC; CDR3: CASSLGAQQETQYF
size: few; V: TRBV6-5; D: TRBD1; J: TRBJ1-2; DNA: TGTGCCAGCAGCCCCGGGACAGGGGCCAACTATGGCTACACCTTC; CDR3: CASSPGTGANYGYTF
size: NA; V: TRBV7-7; D: NA; J: TRBJ2-3; DNA: TGTGCTAGCAGCTTAGAGTGGGGGGGCACAGATACGCAGTATTTT; CDR3: CASSLEWGGTDTQYF
size: NA; V: TRBV5-1; D: NA; J: TRBJ1-6; DNA: TGCGCCAGCAGCTTGGCCGTCGGCAGCGGGATTTCACCCCTCCACTTT; CDR3: CASSLAVGSGISPLHF
size: few; V: TRBV7-3; D: TRBD1; J: TRBJ2-3; DNA: TGTGCCAGCAGCTTACAGGGACAGGGAAGCACAGATACGCAGTATTTT; CDR3: CASSLQGQGSTDTQYF
size: few; V: TRBV7-9; D: NA; J: TRBJ1-6; DNA: TGTGCCAGCAATGGGGTGGGGAATTCACCCCTCCACTTT; CDR3: CASNGVGNSPLHF
size: NA; V: TRBV12-3/TRBV12-4; D: NA; J: TRBJ1-2; DNA: TGTGCCAGCAGTTACCCCGGGACTGGTGGCTACACCTTC; CDR3: CASSYPGTGGYTF
size: NA; V: TRBV20-1; D: NA; J: TRBJ1-2; DNA: TGCAGTGCCCGTGGGGCGGATCCCTATGGCTACACCTTC; CDR3: CSARGADPYGYTF
size: few; V: TRBV6-6; D: NA; J: TRBJ1-5; DNA: TGTGCCAGCAGTTACTCTCTGGGTAGCAATCAGCCCCAGCATTTT; CDR3: CASSYSLGSNQPQHF
size: few; V: TRBV7-8; D: TRBD2; J: TRBJ2-5; DNA: TGTGCCAGCAGCTTAATTACTAGCGGGGGGGCGGAGACCCAGTACTTC; CDR3: CASSLITSGGAETQYF
size: few; V: TRBV24-1; D: NA; J: TRBJ2-3; DNA: TGTGCCACCAGTGCCCCTGGGGGCCCAGATACGCAGTATTTT; CDR3: CATSAPGGPDTQYF
size: few; V: TRBV6-6; D: NA; J: TRBJ2-7; DNA: TGTGCCAGCTGGTTTGGTGGCTACGAGCAGTACTTC; CDR3: CASWFGGYEQYF
size: few; V: TRBV6-5; D: NA; J: TRBJ1-4; DNA: TGTGCCAGCAGTTTAGGCCCTCGGGCGTCGGAAAAACTGTTTTTT; CDR3: CASSLGPRASEKLFF
size: NA; V: TRBV7-9; D: TRBD1; J: TRBJ2-5; DNA: TGTGCCAGCAGCACGGGACAGGTTCAAGAGACCCAGTACTTC; CDR3: CASSTGQVQETQYF
size: many; V: TRBV6-6; D: NA; J: TRBJ2-3; DNA: TGTGCCAGCAGCCGAATCGACTGGGTCACAGATACGCAGTATTTT; CDR3: CASSRIDWVTDTQYF
size: few; V: TRBV11-3; D: NA; J: TRBJ2-1; DNA: TGTGCCAGCAGCTTCGCGGGACTCGGGGCTGAGCAGTTCTTC; CDR3: CASSFAGLGAEQFF
size: NA; V: TRBV7-2; D: NA; J: TRBJ2-5; DNA: TGTGCCAGCAGCTTTAATAGCGGCTTAGAGACCCAGTACTTC; CDR3: CASSFNSGLETQYF
size: once; V: TRBV7-8; D: TRBD2; J: TRBJ2-1; DNA: TGTGCCAGCAGCACAGGACTAGCGGGGGGACCCAATGAGCAGTTCTTC; CDR3: CASSTGLAGGPNEQFF
size: NA; V: TRBV7-2; D: TRBD2; J: TRBJ2-1; DNA: TGTGCCAGCAGCTTAGGGGCTAGCGGGGGGGCCCCCTACAATGAGCAGTTCTTC; CDR3: CASSLGASGGAPYNEQFF
size: few; V: TRBV5-4; D: NA; J: TRBJ2-5; DNA: TGTGCCAGCAGCCCCGGGGCCGCGGAGACCCAGTACTTC; CDR3: CASSPGAAETQYF
size: few; V: TRBV7-2; D: TRBD1; J: TRBJ1-3; DNA: TGTGCCAGCAGCTTAGTACAGGGGTGGGGTAACTCTGGAAACACCATATATTTT; CDR3: CASSLVQGWGNSGNTIYF
size: NA; V: TRBV12-3/TRBV12-4; D: TRBD1; J: TRBJ1-1; DNA: TGTGCCAGCAGTCGGGACAGGGGATATGGTGAAGCTTTCTTT; CDR3: CASSRDRGYGEAFF
size: many; V: TRBV9; D: TRBD1; J: TRBJ1-1; DNA: TGTGCCAGCAGCGTAGAGGACAGGGGGTGGGACACTGAAGCTTTCTTT; CDR3: CASSVEDRGWDTEAFF
size: NA; V: TRBV27; D: NA; J: TRBJ1-2; DNA: TGTGCCAGCAGTTTTACCAGGGAAGGAGGCTACACCTTC; CDR3: CASSFTREGGYTF
size: few; V: TRBV2; D: TRBD2; J: TRBJ2-2; DNA: TGTGCCAGCAGTGGAGGACTAGCGGGGGTTACCGGGGAGCTGTTTTTT; CDR3: CASSGGLAGVTGELFF
size: few; V: TRBV12-3/TRBV12-4; D: NA; J: TRBJ1-2; DNA: TGTGCCAGCAGCCCCGGACGGACCTATGGCTACACCTTC; CDR3: CASSPGRTYGYTF
size: few; V: TRBV7-2; D: NA; J: TRBJ2-7; DNA: TGTGCCAGCACCAGATACGTCGCTAAGGAGCAGTACTTC; CDR3: CASTRYVAKEQYF
size: NA; V: TRBV4-1; D: NA; J: TRBJ2-7; DNA: TGCGCCAGCAGCCTCGGGAGAAGAACCTACGAGCAGTACTTC; CDR3: CASSLGRRTYEQYF
size: few; V: TRBV12-3/TRBV12-4; D: TRBD2; J: TRBJ2-5; DNA: TGTGCCAGCACCCTGGGGGGGGGAGAGACCCAGTACTTC; CDR3: CASTLGGGETQYF
size: few; V: TRBV6-5; D: TRBD2; J: TRBJ2-5; DNA: TGTGCCAGCAGGAGGACTCTAGCGGAAGGGGAGACCCAGTACTTC; CDR3: CASRRTLAEGETQYF
size: NA; V: TRBV7-2; D: NA; J: TRBJ2-2; DNA: TGTGCCAGCAGCCCGAGACAGGCTAACACCGGGGAGCTGTTTTTT; CDR3: CASSPRQANTGELFF
size: NA; V: TRBV27; D: NA; J: TRBJ1-5; DNA: TGTGCCAGCAGTTTATCGGGTTTTGGTCGTGCAGGTATCTCTCAGCCCCAGCATTTT; CDR3: CASSLSGFGRAGISQPQHF
size: NA; V: TRBV7-6; D: TRBD1; J: TRBJ1-1; DNA: TGTGCCAGCAGCGCCGGGACAGGGTTTAACACTGAAGCTTTCTTT; CDR3: CASSAGTGFNTEAFF
size: few; V: TRBV6-5; D: TRBD1; J: TRBJ2-3; DNA: TGTGCCAGCAGCAGACAGGGGGTATACACAGATACGCAGTATTTT; CDR3: CASSRQGVYTDTQYF